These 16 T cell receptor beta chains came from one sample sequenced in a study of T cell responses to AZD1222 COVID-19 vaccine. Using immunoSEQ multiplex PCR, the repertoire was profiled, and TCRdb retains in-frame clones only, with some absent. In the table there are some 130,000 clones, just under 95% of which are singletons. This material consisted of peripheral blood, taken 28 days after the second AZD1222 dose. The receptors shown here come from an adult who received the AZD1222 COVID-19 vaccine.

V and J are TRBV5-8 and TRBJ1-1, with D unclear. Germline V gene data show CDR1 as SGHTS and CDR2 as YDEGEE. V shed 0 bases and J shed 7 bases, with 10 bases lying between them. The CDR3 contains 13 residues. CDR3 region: CASSLGQVGEAFF. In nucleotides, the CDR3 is TGTGCCAGCAGCTTGGGCCAGGTGGGTGAAGCTTTCTTT.

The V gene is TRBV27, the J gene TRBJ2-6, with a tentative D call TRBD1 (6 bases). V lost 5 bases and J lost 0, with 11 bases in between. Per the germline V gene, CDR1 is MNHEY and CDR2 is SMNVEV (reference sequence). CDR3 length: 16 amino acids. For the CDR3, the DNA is TGTGCCAGCAGTGTCGGACAGCCCTCTGGGGCCAACGTCCTGACTTTC. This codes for CASSVGQPSGANVLTF.

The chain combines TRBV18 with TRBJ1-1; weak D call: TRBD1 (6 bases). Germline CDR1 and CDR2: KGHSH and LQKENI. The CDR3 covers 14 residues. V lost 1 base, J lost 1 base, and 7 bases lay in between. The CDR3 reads CASSPRQENTEAFF. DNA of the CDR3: TGTGCCAGCTCACCACGACAGGAGAACACTGAAGCTTTCTTT.

CDR3 protein: CASSQRWQLKNYGYTF. DNA of the CDR3: TGCGCCAGCAGCCAAAGGTGGCAGCTCAAAAACTATGGCTACACCTTC. The chain carries TRBV4-1 and TRBJ1-2, with D unclear. The CDR3 contains 16 residues. Trimming left V 2 bases short and J 2 bases short, with 15 bases between. The germline gives CDR1 MGHRA, CDR2 YSYEKL.

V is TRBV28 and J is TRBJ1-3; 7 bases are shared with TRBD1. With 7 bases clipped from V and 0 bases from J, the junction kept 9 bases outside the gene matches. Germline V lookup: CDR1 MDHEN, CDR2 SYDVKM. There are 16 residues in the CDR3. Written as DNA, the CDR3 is TGTGCCAGCATCCCCGGGACAGCTAGCTCTGGAAACACCATATATTTT. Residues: CASIPGTASSGNTIYF.

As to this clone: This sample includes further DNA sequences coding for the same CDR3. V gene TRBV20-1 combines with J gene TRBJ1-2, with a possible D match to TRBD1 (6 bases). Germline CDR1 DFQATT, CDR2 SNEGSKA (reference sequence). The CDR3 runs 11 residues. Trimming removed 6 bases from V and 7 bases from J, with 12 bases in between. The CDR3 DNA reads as TGCAGTGCCACGGGGGCGGGTGGCTACACCTTC. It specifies CSATGAGGYTF.

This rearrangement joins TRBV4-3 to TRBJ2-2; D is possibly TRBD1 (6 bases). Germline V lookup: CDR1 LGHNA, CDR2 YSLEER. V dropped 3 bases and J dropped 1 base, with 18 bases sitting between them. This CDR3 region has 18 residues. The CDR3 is CASSHPFYATGNTGELFF. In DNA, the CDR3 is TGCGCCAGCAGCCATCCTTTTTACGCGACAGGGAACACCGGGGAGCTGTTTTTT.

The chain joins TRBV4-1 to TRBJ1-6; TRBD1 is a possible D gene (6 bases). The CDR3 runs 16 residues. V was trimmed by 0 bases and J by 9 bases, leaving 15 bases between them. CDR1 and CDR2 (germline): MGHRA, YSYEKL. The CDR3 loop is CASSQDLYRAGSPLHF. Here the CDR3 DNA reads TGCGCCAGCAGCCAAGACCTGTACAGGGCTGGTTCACCCCTCCACTTT.

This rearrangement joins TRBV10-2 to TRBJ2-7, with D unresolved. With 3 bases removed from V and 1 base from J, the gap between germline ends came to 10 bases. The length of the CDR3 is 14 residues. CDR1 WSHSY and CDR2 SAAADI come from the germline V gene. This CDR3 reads CASSDLRISYEQYF. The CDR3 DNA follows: TGCGCCAGCAGTGATTTGAGGATATCCTACGAGCAGTACTTC.

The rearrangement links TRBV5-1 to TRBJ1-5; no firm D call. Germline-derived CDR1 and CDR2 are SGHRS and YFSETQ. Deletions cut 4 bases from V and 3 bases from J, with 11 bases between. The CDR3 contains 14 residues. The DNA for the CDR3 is TGCGCCAGCAGCCCGGACGGATTCAATCAGCCCCAGCATTTT. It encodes CASSPDGFNQPQHF.

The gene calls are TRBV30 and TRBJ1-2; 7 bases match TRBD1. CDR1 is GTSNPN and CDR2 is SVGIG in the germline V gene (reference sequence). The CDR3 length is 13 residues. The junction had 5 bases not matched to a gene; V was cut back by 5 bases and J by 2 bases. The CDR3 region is CAWQDRRNYGYTF. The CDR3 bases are TGTGCCTGGCAGGACAGGCGGAACTATGGCTACACCTTC.

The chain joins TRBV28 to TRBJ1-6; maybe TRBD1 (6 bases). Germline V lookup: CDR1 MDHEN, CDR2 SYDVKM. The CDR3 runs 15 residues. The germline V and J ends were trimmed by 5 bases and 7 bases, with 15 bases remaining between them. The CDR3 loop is CASSPDTGYNSPLHF. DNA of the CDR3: TGTGCCAGCAGTCCTGACACAGGGTACAATTCACCCCTCCACTTT. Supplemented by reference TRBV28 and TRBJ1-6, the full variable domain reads DVKVTQSSRYLVKRTGEKVFLECVQDMDHENMFWYRQDPGLGLRLIYFSYDVKMKEKGDIPEGYSVSREKKERFSLILESASTNQTSMYLCASSPDTGYNSPLHFGNGTRLTVT.

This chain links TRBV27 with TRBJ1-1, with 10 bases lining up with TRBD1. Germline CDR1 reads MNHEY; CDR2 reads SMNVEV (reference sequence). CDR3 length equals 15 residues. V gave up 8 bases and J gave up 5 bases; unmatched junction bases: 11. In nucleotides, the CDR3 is TGTGCCAGCCTAATAGACAGGGGGCGCAGGACTGAAGCTTTCTTT. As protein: CASLIDRGRRTEAFF.

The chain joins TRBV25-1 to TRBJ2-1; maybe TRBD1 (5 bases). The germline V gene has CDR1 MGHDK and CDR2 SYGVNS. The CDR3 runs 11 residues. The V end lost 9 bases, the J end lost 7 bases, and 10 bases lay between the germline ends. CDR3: CASSQGNEQFF. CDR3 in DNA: TGTGCCAGTTCCCAGGGTAATGAGCAGTTCTTC.

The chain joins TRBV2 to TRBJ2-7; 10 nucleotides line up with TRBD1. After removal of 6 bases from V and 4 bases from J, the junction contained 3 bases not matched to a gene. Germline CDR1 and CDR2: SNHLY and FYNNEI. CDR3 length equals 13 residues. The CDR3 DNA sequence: TGTGCCAGCAGGCGGGACAGGGGATACGAGCAGTACTTC. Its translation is CASRRDRGYEQYF.

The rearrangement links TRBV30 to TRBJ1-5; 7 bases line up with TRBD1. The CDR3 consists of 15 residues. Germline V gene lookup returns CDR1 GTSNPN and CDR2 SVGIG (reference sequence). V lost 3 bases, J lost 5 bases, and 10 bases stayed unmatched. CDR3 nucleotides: TGTGCCTGGAGCAGAAAGGGACAGTTCCATCAGCCCCAGCATTTT. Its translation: CAWSRKGQFHQPQHF. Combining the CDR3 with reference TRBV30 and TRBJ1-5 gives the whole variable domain SQTIHQWPATLVQPVGSPLSLECTVEGTSNPNLYWYRQAAGRGLQLLFYSVGIGQISSEVPQNLSASRPQDRQFILSSKKLLLSDSGFYLCAWSRKGQFHQPQHFGDGTRLSIL.